This entry lists 19 T cell receptor beta chains sequenced from one sample in a study of breast tumors, draining lymph nodes, adjacent tissues. A single record per CDR3 protein comes from TCRdb applying MiXCR to the multiplex PCR reads. This table holds about 180,000 distinct CDR3 sequences, about 30% found once. Samples came from axillary lymph nodes draining the breast cancer. Sequencing used axillary lymph node tissue. The receptors originated from a female donor with breast cancer. Some clones in this sample may be carry-over from other donors' samples.

Notes on this clonotype: At one boundary the junction diverges from the germline segment, which might be a read error. The CDR3 sequence: CASSSGDSYRYSGNTTYF. DNA of the CDR3: TGTGCCAGTAGCTCCGGGGACAGTTACCGCTACTCTGGAAACACCACATATTTT. The V gene is TRBV19, the J gene TRBJ1-3; 7 nucleotides align to TRBD1. CDR1 is LNHDA and CDR2 is SQIVND in the germline V gene (reference sequence). This CDR3 spans 18 amino acids.

Worth noting for this clonotype: A much larger clone lies a single base off, so this may be a read error. Given the absence of the conserved phenylalanine or tryptophan at the CDR3 end, a read error is likely. The gene calls are TRBV18 and TRBJ2-3; D uncertain. The CDR3 length is 13 residues. CDR1 and CDR2 from the germline V gene are KGHSH and LQKENI. The germline V and J ends were trimmed by 6 bases and 6 bases, with 13 bases remaining between them. The DNA of the CDR3 is TGTGCCAGCTCCTCCGGGCCAGGTGATACGCAGTATCTT. It specifies CASSSGPGDTQYL.

Many counts were recorded for this clonotype. CDR3 sequence reads: CASSLALGRQGKTYEQYF. The CDR3 coding sequence is TGTGCCAGCAGCTTAGCGCTGGGTCGACAGGGGAAAACCTACGAGCAGTACTTC. This chain links TRBV7-9 with TRBJ2-7; TRBD1 matches at 8 bases. Germline lookup yields CDR1 SEHNR and CDR2 FQNEAQ (reference sequence). Trimming removed 0 bases from V and 2 bases from J; junction bases left unmatched: 12. The CDR3 is made up of 18 amino acids.

The chain joins TRBV9 to TRBJ2-3; TRBD2 matches 8 bases. V dropped 0 bases and J dropped 2; count of bases not matched to a gene: 8. CDR1 is SGDLS and CDR2 is YYNGEE in the germline V gene. CDR3 length equals 17 residues. The CDR3 coding sequence is TGTGCCAGCAGCGTAGCTACGGGGGGGCAGTACACAGATACGCAGTATTTT. Translated, it gives CASSVATGGQYTDTQYF.

A word on this clonotype: No conserved phenylalanine or tryptophan ends this CDR3, so it is likely a read error. The CDR3 nucleotides are TGTGCCAGCAGTGGCCGGACAGGGGGCCGAAAACTGTTTTCT. It codes for CASSGRTGGRKLFS. V gene TRBV6-6 combines with J gene TRBJ1-4, with 11 bases matching TRBD1. The J segment lost 10 bases and the V segment lost 5 bases, leaving 6 bases of the junction unmatched. CDR3 size: 14 residues. Looked up from germline, CDR1 is MNHNY and CDR2 is SVGAGI (reference sequence).

To note about this clonotype: This could be a read error, since a much larger clone is one nucleotide away. The rearrangement links TRBV6-5 to TRBJ1-2, with D unclear. CDR1 MNHEY and CDR2 SVGAGI come from the germline V gene. With 2 bases removed from V and 8 bases from J, the gap between germline ends came to 15 bases. The CDR3 is 14 residues long. The CDR3 DNA follows: TGTGCCAGCAGTTACGCGGGGTTTTGGATAGGCTACACCTTC. Amino acids: CASSYAGFWIGYTF.

The chain couples TRBV4-3 to TRBJ1-6, with D possibly TRBD1 on 5 matching bases. The CDR3 covers 16 residues. Trimming cost V 0 bases and J 6 bases, with 12 bases left between them. In germline, CDR1 is LGHNA, CDR2 YSLEER. The CDR3 DNA reads TGCGCCAGCAGCCAAGATTTCCGGGGCGCTAATTCACCCCTCCACTTT. Translated, it gives CASSQDFRGANSPLHF.

This clonotype has a count of ten or more. This rearrangement joins TRBV20-1 to TRBJ2-7; no clear D. Germline CDR1 DFQATT, CDR2 SNEGSKA (reference sequence). The CDR3 consists of 13 residues. The germline V and J ends were trimmed by 1 base and 1 base, with 8 bases remaining between them. The CDR3, as DNA: TGCAGTGCTAGAGCTGCCAATTCCTACGAGCAGTACTTC. As protein: CSARAANSYEQYF.

Turning to this clonotype: It may be a read error: a sequence one base away is much more abundant. The chain joins TRBV12-3 or TRBV12-4 to TRBJ2-3, with unresolved D. CDR3 length equals 11 residues. The CDR3 coding sequence is TGTGCCAGCATGAGCAGAGATACGCAGTATTTT. Encoded protein: CASMSRDTQYF.

This sequence joins TRBV28 and TRBJ1-5, with a tentative D call TRBD1 (5 bases). This CDR3 has 14 amino acids. V was shortened by 5 bases and J by 7 bases, with 15 bases between the two germline ends. The germline gives CDR1 MDHEN, CDR2 SYDVKM. As DNA, the CDR3 is TGTGCCAGCAGTGACTTCCAGGGTTTACAGCCCCAGCATTTT. This encodes CASSDFQGLQPQHF.

The chain has TRBV16 and TRBJ2-1; the D call may be TRBD1 or TRBD2 (5 bases each). The CDR3 totals 13 residues. Trimming removed 1 base at V and 15 bases at J, with 16 bases between. Germline CDR1 and CDR2: KGHSY and FQNENV. The CDR3 sequence is CASSQLGDGLGFF. In DNA form, the CDR3 reads TGTGCCAGCAGCCAATTAGGGGACGGATTAGGGTTCTTC.

The J gene is TRBJ2-5, the V gene TRBV19, with D perhaps TRBD1 (6 bases). The CDR3 consists of 14 residues. Germline lookup yields CDR1 LNHDA and CDR2 SQIVND (reference sequence). Trimming took 4 bases from V and 1 from J, leaving 10 bases between them. The CDR3 DNA sequence: TGTGCCAGTAGTAGGACAGCAATCCAAGAGACCCAGTACTTC. It encodes CASSRTAIQETQYF.

This clonotype was counted many times. The gene calls are TRBV19 and TRBJ1-6; 10 bases map to TRBD1. Looked up from germline, CDR1 is LNHDA and CDR2 is SQIVND (reference sequence). With V trimmed by 0 bases and J by 9 bases, 5 bases remained unmatched. The CDR3 consists of 16 residues. The CDR3 sequence is CASSIDTGTGVSPLHF. DNA of the CDR3: TGTGCCAGTAGTATAGACACCGGGACAGGGGTTTCACCCCTCCACTTT. The complete variable domain, with remaining parts taken from reference TRBV19 and TRBJ1-6, reads DGGITQSPKYLFRKEGQNVTLSCEQNLNHDAMYWYRQDPGQGLRLIYYSQIVNDFQKGDIAEGYSVSREKKESFPLTVTSAQKNPTAFYLCASSIDTGTGVSPLHFGNGTRLTVT.

This clonotype was recorded a few times. The genes are TRBV20-1 and TRBJ2-7, with D perhaps TRBD1 (5 bases). Trimming took 5 bases from V and 6 from J, leaving 20 bases between them. The germline V gene encodes CDR1 DFQATT and CDR2 SNEGSKA (reference sequence). The CDR3 is made up of 14 amino acids. For the CDR3, the DNA is TGCAGTGCTGGACGGACACCATTAGACTCCGAGCAGTACTTC. As protein: CSAGRTPLDSEQYF.

The chain joins TRBV10-1 to TRBJ2-5, with TRBD2 matching 8 bases. The CDR3 is 15 amino acids. The trim removed 6 bases at V and 4 bases at J, leaving 10 bases unmatched. CDR1 is WNHNN and CDR2 is SYGVQD in the germline V gene (reference sequence). CDR3 sequence: CASSLGGGPTETQYF. CDR3 nucleotides: TGCGCCAGCAGCCTCGGGGGGGGCCCCACAGAGACCCAGTACTTC.

The table lists this clonotype with many counts. The chain combines TRBV13 with TRBJ1-1; D possibly corresponds to TRBD1 (6 bases). The CDR3 totals 15 residues. Germline V CDR1 and CDR2: PRHDT, FYEKMQ (reference sequence). Trimming removed 6 bases at V and 0 bases at J, with 14 bases between. CDR3 protein: CASRIRGGLNTEAFF. The DNA for the CDR3 is TGTGCCAGCAGAATAAGGGGGGGATTGAACACTGAAGCTTTCTTT.

On this clonotype: At one end, the junction sequence differs from germline, possibly due to a read error. The chain joins TRBV2 to TRBJ1-2; D is perhaps TRBD1 (6 bases). This CDR3 region has 13 residues. Germline assignment: CDR1 SNHLY and CDR2 FYNNEI. For the CDR3, the DNA is TGTGCCACCAACCCCACAGGGAGTCATGGCTGCACCTTC. This translates into CATNPTGSHGCTF.

This clonotype was recorded a few times. A single base separates this from a much larger clone, so it may be a read error. This chain uses TRBV11-2 with TRBJ2-7, with unresolved D. CDR1 SGHAT and CDR2 FQNNGV come from the germline V gene. V dropped 2 bases and J dropped 0 bases, with 11 bases sitting between them. The CDR3 covers 15 residues. The CDR3 DNA is TGTGCCAGCAGCTTATCCGACTGGACCTCCTACGAGCAGTACTTC. The encoded protein is CASSLSDWTSYEQYF.

This sequence joins TRBV20-1 and TRBJ1-1; TRBD1 matches 11 bases. V lost 5 bases to trimming and J lost 5 bases; unmatched junction nucleotides: 4. The CDR3 totals 13 residues. CDR1 and CDR2 (germline): DFQATT, SNEGSKA (reference sequence). CDR3 coding DNA: TGCAGTGCTTCGGGACAGGGGGGGACTGAAGCTTTCTTT. The encoded protein is CSASGQGGTEAFF.